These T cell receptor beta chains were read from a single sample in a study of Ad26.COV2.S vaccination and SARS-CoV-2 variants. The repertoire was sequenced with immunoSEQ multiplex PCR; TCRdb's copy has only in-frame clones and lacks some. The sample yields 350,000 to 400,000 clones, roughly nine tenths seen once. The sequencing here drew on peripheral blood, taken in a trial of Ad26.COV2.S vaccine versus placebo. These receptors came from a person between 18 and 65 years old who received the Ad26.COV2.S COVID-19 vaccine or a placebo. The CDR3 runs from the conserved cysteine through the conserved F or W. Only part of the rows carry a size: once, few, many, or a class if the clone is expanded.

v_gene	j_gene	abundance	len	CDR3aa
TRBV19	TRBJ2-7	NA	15	CASSILAGGAYEQYF
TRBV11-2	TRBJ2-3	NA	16	CASSPGYLFSTDTQYF
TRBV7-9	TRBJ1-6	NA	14	CASSLALEGSPLHF
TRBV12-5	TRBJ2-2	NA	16	CASGPGGLPNTGELFF
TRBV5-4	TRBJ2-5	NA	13	CASSAQGPETQYF
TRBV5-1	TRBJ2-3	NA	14	CASSSTGYTDTQYF
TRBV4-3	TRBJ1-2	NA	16	CASSNYRGGPTYGYTF
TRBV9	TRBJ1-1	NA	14	CASSLGLMNTEAFF
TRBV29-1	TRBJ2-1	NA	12	CSALWGIHEQFF
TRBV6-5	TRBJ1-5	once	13	CASSYRRGQPQHF
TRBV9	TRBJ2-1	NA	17	CASSPWDDGGAYNEQFF
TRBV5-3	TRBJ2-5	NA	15	CARPRTPGQQETQYF
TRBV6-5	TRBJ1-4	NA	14	CASSRADGNDELFF
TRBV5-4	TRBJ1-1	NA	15	CASSLGRGLSPEAFF
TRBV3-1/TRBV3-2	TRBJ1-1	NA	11	CASSQREEAFF
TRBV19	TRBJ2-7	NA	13	CASSEGQSDEQYF
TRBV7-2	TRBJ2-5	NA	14	CASCPGGAWETQYF
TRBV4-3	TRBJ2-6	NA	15	CASSWGTPGANVLTF
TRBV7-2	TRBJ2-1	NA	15	CASSLGQGAQGEQFF
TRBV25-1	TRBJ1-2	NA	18	CASSDPTTGATSGRGYTF
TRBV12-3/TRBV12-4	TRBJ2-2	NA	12	CANSPGPGELFF
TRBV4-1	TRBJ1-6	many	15	CASSQDQQGDSPLHF
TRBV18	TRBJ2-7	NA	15	CASSLDSGGSYEQYF
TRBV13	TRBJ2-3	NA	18	CASSSTVGVQPSTDTQYF
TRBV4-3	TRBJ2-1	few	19	CASSQTGTGAPSSYNEQFF
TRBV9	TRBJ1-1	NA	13	CASSVMDVGEAFF
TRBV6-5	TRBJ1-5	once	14	CASRADGAGQPQHF
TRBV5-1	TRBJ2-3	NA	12	CASSLGADTQYF
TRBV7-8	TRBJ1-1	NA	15	CASSSSGSTNTEAFF
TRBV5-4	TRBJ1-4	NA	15	CASSAVPGAGEKLFF
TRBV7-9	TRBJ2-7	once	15	CASSHGQGAPYEQYF
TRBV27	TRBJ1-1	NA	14	CASSLGSPNTEAFF
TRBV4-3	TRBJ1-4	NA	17	CASSQAAPGQGAEKLFF
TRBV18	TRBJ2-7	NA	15	CASSRTSGGTYEQYF
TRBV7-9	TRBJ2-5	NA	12	CASSLYWETQYF
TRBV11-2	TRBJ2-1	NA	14	CASSLAPRGNEQFF
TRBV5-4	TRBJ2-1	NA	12	CASSPLNNEQFF
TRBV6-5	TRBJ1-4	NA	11	CASKGVEKLFF
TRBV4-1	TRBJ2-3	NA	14	CASSQVGDTDTQYF
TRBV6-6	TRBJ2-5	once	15	CASSKSPGGLETQYF
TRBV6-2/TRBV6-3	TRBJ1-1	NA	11	CASSFDTEAFF
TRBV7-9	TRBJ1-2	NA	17	CASSLGTRDSANYGYTF
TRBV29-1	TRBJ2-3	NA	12	CSVDSQGITQYF
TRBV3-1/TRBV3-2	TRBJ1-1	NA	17	CASSQEPPVFIDTEAFF
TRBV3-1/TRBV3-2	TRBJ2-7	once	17	CASSQDRLDGRPYEQYF
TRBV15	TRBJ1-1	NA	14	CATSRDRGNTEAFF
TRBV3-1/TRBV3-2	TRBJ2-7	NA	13	CASSQGDRAEQYF
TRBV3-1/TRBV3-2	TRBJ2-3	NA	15	CASSQAETGPHTQYF
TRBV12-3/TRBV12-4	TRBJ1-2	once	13	CASSFFGGYGYTF
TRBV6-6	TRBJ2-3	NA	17	CASSPSRTSGARDTQYF
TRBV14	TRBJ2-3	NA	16	CASSQDRVPLSDTQYF
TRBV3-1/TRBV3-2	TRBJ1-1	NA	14	CASSLPGPNTEAFF
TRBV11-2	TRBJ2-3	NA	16	CASSNLTRMGTDTQYF
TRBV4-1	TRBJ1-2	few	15	CASSPKLTSLYGYTF
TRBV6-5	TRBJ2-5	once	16	CASSYSSGGQQETQYF